The entry below gives a single TCR beta chain sequence along with its context. Its specificity is not known. Relative to the germline gene, one junction end is altered; a read error may explain this. This sample was included in a study of cytomegalovirus exposure and HLA in healthy donors. While the first cohort had over 650 subjects, the donors belonged to the separate validation cohort of about 120 subjects. Study-wide findings and caveats: TCR sequences were mostly rare, though some public TCRs occurred in many donors.

CDR1 is SGHDN, CDR2 FVKESK, per germline. This CDR3 is built from 12 residues. Some clones are missing from TCRdb's copy, which holds only in-frame ones; the method was immunoSEQ multiplex PCR. The sample shows more than 85,000 clones, 85% to 90% of them seen only once. The J gene is TRBJ1-2, the V gene TRBV14; no clear D. This TCR was sampled from a woman under 30 in good health and CMV-seronegative. The sample consisted of PBMCs. CDR3 in amino acids: CASSQLYYGYTF. CDR3 coding DNA: TGTGCTAGCAGCCAACTCTACTATGGCTACACCTTC.